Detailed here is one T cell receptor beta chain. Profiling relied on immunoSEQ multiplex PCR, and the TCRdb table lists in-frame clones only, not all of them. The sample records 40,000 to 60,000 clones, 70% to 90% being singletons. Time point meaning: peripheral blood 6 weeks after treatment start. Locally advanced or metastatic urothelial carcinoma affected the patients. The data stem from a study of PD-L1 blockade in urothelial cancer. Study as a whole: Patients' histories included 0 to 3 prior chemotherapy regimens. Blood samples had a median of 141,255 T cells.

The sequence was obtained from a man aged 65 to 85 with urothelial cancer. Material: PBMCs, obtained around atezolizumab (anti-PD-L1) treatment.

The CDR3 loop reads CASSPLDSSNTGELFF. In nucleotides, the CDR3 is TGCGCCAGCAGCCCCCTCGACAGCTCGAACACCGGGGAGCTGTTTTTT. The chain carries TRBV5-1 and TRBJ2-2; possibly TRBD1 for D (5 bases). The CDR3 contains 16 residues. The germline V and J ends were trimmed by 4 bases and 0 bases, with 13 bases remaining between them. Germline CDR1 and CDR2: SGHRS and YFSETQ.